This T cell receptor (beta chain) stems from a study of molecular identifiers for immune sequencing clone quantification. TCRdb independently ran MiXCR on the PCR reads; one entry per CDR3 protein. Here the sample spans about 86,000 distinct CDR3 sequences, roughly 25% being singletons. The V gene end was trimmed by 10 bases and the J gene end by 2 bases; junction bases not matched to a gene: 16. This CDR3 is 17 amino acids long. Notes on the study in general: In naive cells, clones above 20 RNA copies held under 1% of molecules, whereas in effector cells they held over 99%. Jurkat TCR RNA spiked in from one cell reportedly remained identifiable amid some 950,000 naive cells.

Only a few counts were recorded for this clonotype. Its specificity is not known. The chain has TRBV5-3 and TRBJ2-3; 10 positions agree with TRBD2. TRBV5-3 is an open reading frame, and its role is uncertain. The material sequenced was naive CD8+ T cells from blood, with Jurkat cell RNA spiked in. Subset specified: FACS-sorted CD8+CD4-CCR7+CD45RA+ naive T cells. The receptor was derived from a human donor in good health. Some libraries in this study had Jurkat cell RNA spiked in. DNA of the CDR3: TGTGCCGGCAGCTTGTCGCTAGCGGGGGAATACACAGATACGCAGTATTTT. The encoded protein is CAGSLSLAGEYTDTQYF.